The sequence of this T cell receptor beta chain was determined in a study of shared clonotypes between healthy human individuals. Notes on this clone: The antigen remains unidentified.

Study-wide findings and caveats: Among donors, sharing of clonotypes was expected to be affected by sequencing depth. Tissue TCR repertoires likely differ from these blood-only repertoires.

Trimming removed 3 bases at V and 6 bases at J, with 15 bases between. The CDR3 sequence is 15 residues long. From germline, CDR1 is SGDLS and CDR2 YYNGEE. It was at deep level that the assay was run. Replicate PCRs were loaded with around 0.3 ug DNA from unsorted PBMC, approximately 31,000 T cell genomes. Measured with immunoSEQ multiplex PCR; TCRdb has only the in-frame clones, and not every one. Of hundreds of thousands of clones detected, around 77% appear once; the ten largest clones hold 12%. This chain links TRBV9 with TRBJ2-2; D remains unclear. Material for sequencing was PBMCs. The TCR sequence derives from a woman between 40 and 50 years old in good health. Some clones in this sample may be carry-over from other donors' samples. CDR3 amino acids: CASSAQTRPPGELFF. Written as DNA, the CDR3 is TGTGCCAGCAGCGCCCAAACGAGGCCCCCCGGGGAGCTGTTTTTT.